What follows are 6 T cell receptor beta chains derived from one specimen sequenced in a study of shared clonotypes between healthy human individuals. Assay: immunoSEQ multiplex PCR; the TCRdb copy retains only in-frame clones and omits some. The data show fewer than 550,000 clones, almost 80% seen once. Input material: PBMCs. These receptors came from a woman aged 40 to 49 in good health. Some clones in this sample may be carry-over from other donors' samples.

The genes are TRBV29-1 and TRBJ1-1; TRBD1 might be the D (5 bases). The CDR3 covers 12 residues. CDR1 and CDR2 from the germline V gene are SQVTM and ANQGSEA. V lost 0 bases to trimming and J lost 11 bases, with 13 bases between them. In nucleotides, the CDR3 is TGCAGCGTTGAAGATTGGCGACAGATCGCTTTCTTT. It specifies CSVEDWRQIAFF.

This rearrangement joins TRBV6-1 to TRBJ1-1; D call uncertain. This CDR3 comprises 14 residues. Per germline, CDR1 MNHNS and CDR2 SASEGT. The ends were cut back, 11 bases at V and 7 bases at J, with 23 bases in the middle. CDR3: CAGVLGNAVLEAFF. In nucleotides, the CDR3 is TGTGCCGGCGTGTTAGGGAATGCGGTCCTTGAAGCTTTCTTT.

The chain is built from TRBV5-1 and TRBJ2-5, with 9 bases that match TRBD2. With V trimmed by 4 bases and J by 1 base, 8 bases remained unmatched. This CDR3 comprises 16 residues. Looked up from germline, CDR1 is SGHRS and CDR2 is YFSETQ. The CDR3 nucleotides are TGCGCCAGCAGCGGACGGGAGACTAGCGGCCAAGAGACCCAGTACTTC. This encodes CASSGRETSGQETQYF.

This clone was seen at least ten times. This rearrangement joins TRBV7-8 to TRBJ2-1; 9 positions match TRBD2. The junction had 7 bases not matched to a gene; V was cut back by 7 bases and J by 3 bases. The CDR3 is 15 amino acids. The V gene's germline CDR1 is SGHVS and CDR2 FQNEAQ. The CDR3 sequence is CASNPSGILYNEQFF. The CDR3 DNA is TGTGCCAGCAACCCTAGCGGGATACTCTACAATGAGCAGTTCTTC.

As regards this clone: A read error is possible here, since a much larger clone lies one base away. The gene calls are TRBV11-2 and TRBJ2-7; D unresolved. Germline V CDR1 and CDR2: SGHAT, FQNNGV. The ends were cut back, 1 base at V and 3 bases at J, with 4 bases in the middle. The CDR3 loop spans 12 amino acids. The CDR3 spells CASSLGDYEQYF. DNA for the CDR3: TGTGCCAGCAGCTTAGGGGACTACGAGCAGTACTTC.

The gene calls are TRBV11-2 and TRBJ2-1, with 7 bases that match TRBD2. CDR1 and CDR2 (germline): SGHAT, FQNNGV. The junction had 4 bases not matched to a gene; V was cut back by 1 base and J by 4 bases. This CDR3 has 15 amino acids. The CDR3 loop reads CASSLALAEYNEQFF. In nucleotides, the CDR3 is TGTGCCAGCAGCTTAGCGCTAGCGGAATACAATGAGCAGTTCTTC.